The sequence of this T cell receptor (beta chain) was determined in a study of vaccination effects on CD4 cells after COVID-19. The wider study: Participants completed two doses of the BNT162b2 or mRNA-1273 vaccine. Findings and limits, study-wide: Late after vaccination, infection- and vaccine-induced clones showed marked clonal contraction. The study found that only 1 of 255 vaccine-induced clones from healthy vaccinees cross-reacted with common cold coronaviruses.

Comment on this clone: Its antigen is not identified.

The V end lost 2 bases, the J end lost 2 bases, and 8 bases lay between the germline ends. The CDR3 loop spans 14 amino acids. Germline V lookup: CDR1 MNHEY, CDR2 SVGAGI. Using immunoSEQ multiplex PCR, the repertoire was profiled, and TCRdb retains in-frame clones only, with some absent. This sample has tens of thousands of clones, with approximately 70% found just once. After expansion with viral peptide pools in the ViraFEST assay, antigen-specific CD4+ T cells were sequenced. Following a roughly 9-day culture, CD4+ T cells were purified. People in the vaccine group had not been infected with SARS-CoV-2 before, and their nucleocapsid antibodies were negative. Both day 3 and day 7 saw half the medium replaced with IL-2 medium.

The TCR was taken from a human donor who received a COVID-19 vaccine. The chain combines TRBV6-5 with TRBJ2-3; maybe TRBD2 (7 bases). Sample: CD4+ T cells from PBMCs cultured with HCoV-OC43 spike peptides, taken before COVID-19 vaccination. Subset here: HCoV-OC43 spike overlapping peptide pool stimulation. The chain's CDR3 is CASSYGGATDTQYF. In nucleotides, the CDR3 is TGTGCCAGCAGTTACGGGGGGGCCACAGATACGCAGTATTTT.